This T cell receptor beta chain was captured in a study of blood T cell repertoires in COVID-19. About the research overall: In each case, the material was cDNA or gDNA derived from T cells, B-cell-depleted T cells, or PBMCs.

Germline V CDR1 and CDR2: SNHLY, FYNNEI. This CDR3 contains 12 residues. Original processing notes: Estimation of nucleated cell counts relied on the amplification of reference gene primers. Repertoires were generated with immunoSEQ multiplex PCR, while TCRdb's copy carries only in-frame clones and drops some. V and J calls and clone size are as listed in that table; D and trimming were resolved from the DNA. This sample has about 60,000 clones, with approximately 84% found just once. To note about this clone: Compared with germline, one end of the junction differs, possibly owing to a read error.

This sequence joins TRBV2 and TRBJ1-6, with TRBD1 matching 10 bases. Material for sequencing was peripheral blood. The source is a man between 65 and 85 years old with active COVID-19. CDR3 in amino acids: CASSEHTGQGGF. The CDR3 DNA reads TGTGCCAGCAGTGAACATACTGGACAGGGGGGTTTT. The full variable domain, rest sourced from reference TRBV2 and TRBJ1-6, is EPEVTQTPSHQVTQMGQEVILRCVPISNHLYFYWYRQILGQKVEFLVSFYNNEISEKSEIFDDQFSVERPDGSNFTLKIRSTKLEDSAMYFCASSEHTGQGGFGNGTRLTVT.